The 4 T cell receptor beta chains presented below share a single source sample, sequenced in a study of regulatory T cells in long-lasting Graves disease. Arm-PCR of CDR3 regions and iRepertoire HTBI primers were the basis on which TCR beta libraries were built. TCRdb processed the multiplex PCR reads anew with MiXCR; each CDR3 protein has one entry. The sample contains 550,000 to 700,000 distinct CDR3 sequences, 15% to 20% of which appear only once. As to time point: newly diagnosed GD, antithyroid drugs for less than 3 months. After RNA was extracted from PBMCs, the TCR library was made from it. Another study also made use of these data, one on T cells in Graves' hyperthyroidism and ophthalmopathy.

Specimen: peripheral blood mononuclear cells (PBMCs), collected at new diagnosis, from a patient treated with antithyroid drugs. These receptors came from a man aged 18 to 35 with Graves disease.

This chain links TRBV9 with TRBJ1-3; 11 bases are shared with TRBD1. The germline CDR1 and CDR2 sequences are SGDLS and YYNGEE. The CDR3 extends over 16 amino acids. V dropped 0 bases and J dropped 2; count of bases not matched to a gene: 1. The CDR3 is CASSVEGQGAGNTIYF. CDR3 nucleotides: TGTGCCAGCAGCGTAGAGGGACAGGGGGCTGGAAACACCATATATTTT.

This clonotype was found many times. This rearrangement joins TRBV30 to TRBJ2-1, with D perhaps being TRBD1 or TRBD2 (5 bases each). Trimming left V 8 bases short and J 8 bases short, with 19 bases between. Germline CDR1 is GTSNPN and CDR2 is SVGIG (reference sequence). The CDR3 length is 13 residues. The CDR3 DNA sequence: TGTGCCGGAACGGGACCTTTAGGCGATGAGCAGTTCTTC. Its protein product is CAGTGPLGDEQFF. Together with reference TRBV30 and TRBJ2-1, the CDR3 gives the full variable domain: SQTIHQWPATLVQPVGSPLSLECTVEGTSNPNLYWYRQAAGRGLQLLFYSVGIGQISSEVPQNLSASRPQDRQFILSSKKLLLSDSGFYLCAGTGPLGDEQFFGPGTRLTVL.

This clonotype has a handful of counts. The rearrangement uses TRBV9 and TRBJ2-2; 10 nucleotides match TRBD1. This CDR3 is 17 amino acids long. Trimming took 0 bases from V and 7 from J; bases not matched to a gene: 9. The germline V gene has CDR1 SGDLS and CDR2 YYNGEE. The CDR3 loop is CASSVATGQGNGGELFF. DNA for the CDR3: TGTGCCAGCAGCGTAGCTACGGGACAGGGGAATGGCGGGGAGCTGTTTTTT.

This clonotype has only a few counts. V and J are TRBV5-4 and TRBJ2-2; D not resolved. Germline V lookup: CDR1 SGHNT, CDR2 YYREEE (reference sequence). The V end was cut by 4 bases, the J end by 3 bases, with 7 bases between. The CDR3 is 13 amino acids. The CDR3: CASSVTYTGELFF. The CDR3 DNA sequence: TGTGCCAGCAGCGTGACCTACACCGGGGAGCTGTTTTTT.